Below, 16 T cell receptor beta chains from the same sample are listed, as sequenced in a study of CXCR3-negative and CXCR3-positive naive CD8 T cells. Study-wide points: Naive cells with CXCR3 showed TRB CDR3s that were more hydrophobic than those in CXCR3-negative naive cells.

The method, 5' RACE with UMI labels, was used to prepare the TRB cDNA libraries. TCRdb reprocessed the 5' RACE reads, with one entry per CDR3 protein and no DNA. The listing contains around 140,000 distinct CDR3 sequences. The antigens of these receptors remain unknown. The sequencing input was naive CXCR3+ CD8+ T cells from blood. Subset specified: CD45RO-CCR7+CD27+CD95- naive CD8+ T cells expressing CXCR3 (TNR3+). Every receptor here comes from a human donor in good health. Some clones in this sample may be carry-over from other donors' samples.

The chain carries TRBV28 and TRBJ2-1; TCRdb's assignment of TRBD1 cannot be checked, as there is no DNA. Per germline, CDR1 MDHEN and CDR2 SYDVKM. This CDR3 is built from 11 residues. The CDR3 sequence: CASSLSGVQFF.

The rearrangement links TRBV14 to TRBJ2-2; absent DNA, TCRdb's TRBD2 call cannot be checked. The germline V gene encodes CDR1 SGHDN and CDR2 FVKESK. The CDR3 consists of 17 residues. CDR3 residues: CASSQDRIAGFPGELFF.

The CDR3: CASSLGTPAKNIQYF. This chain uses TRBV12-3 or TRBV12-4 with TRBJ2-4; TCRdb's D gene call, TRBD1, goes unchecked for lack of DNA. This CDR3 comprises 15 residues.

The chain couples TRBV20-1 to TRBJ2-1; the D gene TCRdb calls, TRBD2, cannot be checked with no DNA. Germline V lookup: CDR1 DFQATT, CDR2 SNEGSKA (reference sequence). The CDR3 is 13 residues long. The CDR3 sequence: CSARQGLDNEQFF.

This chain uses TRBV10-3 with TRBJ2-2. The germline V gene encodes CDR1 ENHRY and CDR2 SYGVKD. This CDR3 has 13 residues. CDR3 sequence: CAISEPETGELFF.

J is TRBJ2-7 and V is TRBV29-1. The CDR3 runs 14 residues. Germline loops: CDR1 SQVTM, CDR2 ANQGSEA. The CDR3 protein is CSVEADLLHPEQYF.

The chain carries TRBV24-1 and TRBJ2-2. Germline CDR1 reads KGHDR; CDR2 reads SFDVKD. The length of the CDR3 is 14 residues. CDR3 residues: CATSTGYHAGELFF.

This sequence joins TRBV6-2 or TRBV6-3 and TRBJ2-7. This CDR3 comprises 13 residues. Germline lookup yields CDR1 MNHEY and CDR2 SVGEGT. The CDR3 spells CATYGQESYEQYF.

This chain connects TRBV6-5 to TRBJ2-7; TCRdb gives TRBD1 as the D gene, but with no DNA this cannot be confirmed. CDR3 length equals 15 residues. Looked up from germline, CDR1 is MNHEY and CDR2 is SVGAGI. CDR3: CASSYSTGGNYEQYF.

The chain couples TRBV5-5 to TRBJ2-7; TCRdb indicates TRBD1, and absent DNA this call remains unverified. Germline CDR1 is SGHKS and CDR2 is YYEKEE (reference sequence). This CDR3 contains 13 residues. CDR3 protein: CASSAGAGYEQYF. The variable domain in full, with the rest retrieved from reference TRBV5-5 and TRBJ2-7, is DAGVTQSPTHLIKTRGQQVTLRCSPISGHKSVSWYQQVLGQGPQFIFQYYEKEERGRGNFPDRFSARQFPNYSSELNVNALLLGDSALYLCASSAGAGYEQYFGPGTRLTVT.

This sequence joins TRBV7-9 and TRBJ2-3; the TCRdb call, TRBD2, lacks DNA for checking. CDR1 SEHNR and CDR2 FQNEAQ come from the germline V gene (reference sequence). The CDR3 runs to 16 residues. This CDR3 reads CASSLRAGSSTDTQYF.

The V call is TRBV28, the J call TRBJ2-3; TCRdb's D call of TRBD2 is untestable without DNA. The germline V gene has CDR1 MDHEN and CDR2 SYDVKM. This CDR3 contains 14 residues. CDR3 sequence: CASSLRVAADTQYF.

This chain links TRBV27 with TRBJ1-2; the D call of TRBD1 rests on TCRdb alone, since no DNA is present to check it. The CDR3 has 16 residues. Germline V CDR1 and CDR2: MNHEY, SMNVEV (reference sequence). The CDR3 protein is CASSPRHRSLNYGYTF.

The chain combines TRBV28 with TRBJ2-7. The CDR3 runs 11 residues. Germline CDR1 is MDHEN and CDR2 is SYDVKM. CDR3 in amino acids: CASSFDREQYF. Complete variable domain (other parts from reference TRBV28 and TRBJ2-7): DVKVTQSSRYLVKRTGEKVFLECVQDMDHENMFWYRQDPGLGLRLIYFSYDVKMKEKGDIPEGYSVSREKKERFSLILESASTNQTSMYLCASSFDREQYFGPGTRLTVT.

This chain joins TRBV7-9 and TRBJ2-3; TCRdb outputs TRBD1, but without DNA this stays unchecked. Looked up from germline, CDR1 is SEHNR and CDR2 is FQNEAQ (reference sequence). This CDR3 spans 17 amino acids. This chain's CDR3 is CASSFPGTQMDTDTQYF.

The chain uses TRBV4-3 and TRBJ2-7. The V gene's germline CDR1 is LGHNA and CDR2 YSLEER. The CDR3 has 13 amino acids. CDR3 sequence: CASSQEEFYEQYF.